This TCR beta chain was obtained from a study of blood T cell repertoires in COVID-19. Germline values: CDR1 SNHLY, CDR2 FYNNEI. The CDR3 extends over 15 amino acids. After removal of 7 bases from V and 10 bases from J, the junction contained 9 bases not matched to a gene. Sequenced by immunoSEQ multiplex PCR; TCRdb stores in-frame clones only, minus some. The sample includes roughly 200,000 clones, around nine tenths of them seen just once. What was sequenced was PBMCs or T cells enriched from blood (not recorded which). This rearrangement joins TRBV2 to TRBJ2-1; 14 nucleotides align to TRBD2. The TCR comes from a man aged 25 to 40 in a cohort exposed to, infected with or recovered from COVID-19 (not recorded which). For the CDR3, the DNA is TGTGCCAGCACGTTAGGACTAGCGGGGGGAACGGAGCAGTTCTTC. Protein: CASTLGLAGGTEQFF.